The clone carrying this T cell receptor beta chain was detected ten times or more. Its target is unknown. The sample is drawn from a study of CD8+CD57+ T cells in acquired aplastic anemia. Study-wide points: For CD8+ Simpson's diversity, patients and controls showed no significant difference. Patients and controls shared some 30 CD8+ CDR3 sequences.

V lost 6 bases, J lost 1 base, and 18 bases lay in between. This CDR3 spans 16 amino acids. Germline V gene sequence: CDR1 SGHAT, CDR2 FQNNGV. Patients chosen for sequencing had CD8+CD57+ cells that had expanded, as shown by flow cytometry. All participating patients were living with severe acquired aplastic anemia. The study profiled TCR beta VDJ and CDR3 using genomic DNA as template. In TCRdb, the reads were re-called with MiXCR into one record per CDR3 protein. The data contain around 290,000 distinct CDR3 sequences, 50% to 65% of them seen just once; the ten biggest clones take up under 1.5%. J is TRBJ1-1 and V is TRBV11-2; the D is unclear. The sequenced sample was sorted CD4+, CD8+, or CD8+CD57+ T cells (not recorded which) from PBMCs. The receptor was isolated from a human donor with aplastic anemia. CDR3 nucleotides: TGTGCCAGCAGACCGCAAATAAGGTCTAGGAACACTGAAGCTTTCTTT. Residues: CASRPQIRSRNTEAFF.